This T cell receptor (beta chain) was recorded in a study of blood T cell repertoires in COVID-19. Across the whole study: Acute and convalescent COVID-19 specimens originated in the United States, Italy and Spain. PBMCs, B-cell-depleted T cells, or T cells were the source of the cDNA or gDNA that made up the material.

Profiled with immunoSEQ multiplex PCR; TCRdb holds only in-frame clones, not every one. This repertoire shows about 97,000 clones, around 90% found once; its top ten account for roughly 2.1%. CDR3 length: 15 residues. V was trimmed by 5 bases and J by 7 bases, leaving 17 bases between them. Per the germline V gene, CDR1 is MRHNA and CDR2 is SNTAGT. Sequencing was carried out using peripheral blood. V usage is TRBV6-4 and J usage is TRBJ2-2, with a tentative D call TRBD1 (6 bases). This receptor was identified in a woman between 50 and 59 years old with COVID-19, enrolled during active disease. The CDR3 is CASSPGSGVNGELFF. The CDR3, as DNA: TGTGCCAGCAGTCCGGGATCAGGGGTGAACGGGGAGCTGTTTTTT.